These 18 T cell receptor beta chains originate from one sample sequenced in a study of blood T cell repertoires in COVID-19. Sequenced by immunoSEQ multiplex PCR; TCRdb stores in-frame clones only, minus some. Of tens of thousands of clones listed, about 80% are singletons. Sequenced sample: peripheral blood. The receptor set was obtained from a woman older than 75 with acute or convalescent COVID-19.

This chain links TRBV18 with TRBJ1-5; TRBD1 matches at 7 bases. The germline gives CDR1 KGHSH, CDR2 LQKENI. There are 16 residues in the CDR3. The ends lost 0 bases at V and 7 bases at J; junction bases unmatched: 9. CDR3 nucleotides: TGTGCCAGCTCACCACCCGGACAGGCCCGGGGGCAGCCCCAGCATTTT. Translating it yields CASSPPGQARGQPQHF.

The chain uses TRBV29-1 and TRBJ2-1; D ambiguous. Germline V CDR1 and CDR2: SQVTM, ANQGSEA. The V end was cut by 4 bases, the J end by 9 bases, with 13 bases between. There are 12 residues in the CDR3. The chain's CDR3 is CSVAPQYAEQFF. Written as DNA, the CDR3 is TGCAGCGTTGCCCCACAGTATGCTGAGCAGTTCTTC.

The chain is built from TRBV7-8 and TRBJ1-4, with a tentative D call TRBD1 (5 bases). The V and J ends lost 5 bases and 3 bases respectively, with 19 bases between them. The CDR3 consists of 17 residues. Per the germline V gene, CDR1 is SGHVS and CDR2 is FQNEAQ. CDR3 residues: CASSPSLGGGSNEKLFF. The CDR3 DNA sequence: TGTGCCAGCAGCCCCAGCCTCGGGGGGGGATCTAATGAAAAACTGTTTTTT. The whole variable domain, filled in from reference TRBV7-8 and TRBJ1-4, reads GAGVSQSPRYKVAKRGQDVALRCDPISGHVSLFWYQQALGQGPEFLTYFQNEAQLDKSGLPSDRFFAERPEGSVSTLKIQRTQQEDSAVYLCASSPSLGGGSNEKLFFGSGTQLSVL.

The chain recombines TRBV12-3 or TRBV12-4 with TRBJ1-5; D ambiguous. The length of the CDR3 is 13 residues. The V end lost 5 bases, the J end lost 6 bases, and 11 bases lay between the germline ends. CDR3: CASSISEGQPQHF. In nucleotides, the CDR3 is TGTGCCAGCAGTATATCGGAGGGTCAGCCCCAGCATTTT.

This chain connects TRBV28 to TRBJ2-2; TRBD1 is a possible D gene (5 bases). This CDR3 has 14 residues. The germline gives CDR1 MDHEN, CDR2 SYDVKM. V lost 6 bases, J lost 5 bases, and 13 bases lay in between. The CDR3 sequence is CASRMTVRTGELFF. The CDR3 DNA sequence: TGTGCCAGCAGAATGACAGTGAGGACCGGGGAGCTGTTTTTT.

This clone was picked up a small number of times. CDR3 sequence reads: CASSRTSDGYEQYF. CDR3 DNA sequence: TGCGCCAGCAGCAGGACTAGCGATGGCTACGAGCAGTACTTC. The chain is built from TRBV5-1 and TRBJ2-7; TRBD2 matches 9 bases. The CDR3 loop spans 14 amino acids. V shed 4 bases and J 3 bases; nucleotides not matched to a gene: 5. Germline CDR1 reads SGHRS; CDR2 reads YFSETQ.

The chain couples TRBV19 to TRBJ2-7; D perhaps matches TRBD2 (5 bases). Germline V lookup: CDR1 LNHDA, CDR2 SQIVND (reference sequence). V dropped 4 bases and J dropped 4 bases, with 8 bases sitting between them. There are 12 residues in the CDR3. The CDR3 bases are TGTGCCAGTAGTAGGACGGGATACGAGCAGTACTTC. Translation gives CASSRTGYEQYF.

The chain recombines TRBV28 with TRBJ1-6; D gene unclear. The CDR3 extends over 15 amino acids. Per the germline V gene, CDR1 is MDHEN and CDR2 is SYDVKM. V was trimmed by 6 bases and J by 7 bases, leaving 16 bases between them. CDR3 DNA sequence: TGTGCCAGCAGGGATTGGACCGCGGGGAATTCACCCCTCCACTTT. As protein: CASRDWTAGNSPLHF.

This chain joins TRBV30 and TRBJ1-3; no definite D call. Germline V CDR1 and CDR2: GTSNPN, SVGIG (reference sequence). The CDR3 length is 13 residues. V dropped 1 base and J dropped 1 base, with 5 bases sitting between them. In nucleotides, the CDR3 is TGTGCCTGGAGTGAACAATCTGGAAACACCATATATTTT. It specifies CAWSEQSGNTIYF.

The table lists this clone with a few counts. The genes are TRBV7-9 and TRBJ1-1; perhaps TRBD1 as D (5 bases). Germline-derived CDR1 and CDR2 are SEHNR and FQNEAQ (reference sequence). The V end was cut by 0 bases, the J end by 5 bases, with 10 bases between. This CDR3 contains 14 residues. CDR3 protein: CASSLAMGGTEAFF. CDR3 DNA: TGTGCCAGCAGCTTAGCGATGGGGGGGACTGAAGCTTTCTTT.

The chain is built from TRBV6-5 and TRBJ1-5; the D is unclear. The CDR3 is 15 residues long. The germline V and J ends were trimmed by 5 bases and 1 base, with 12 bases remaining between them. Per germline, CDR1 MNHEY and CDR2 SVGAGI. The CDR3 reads CASSTRQTSNQPQHF. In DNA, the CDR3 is TGTGCCAGCAGTACTAGGCAGACAAGCAATCAGCCCCAGCATTTT.

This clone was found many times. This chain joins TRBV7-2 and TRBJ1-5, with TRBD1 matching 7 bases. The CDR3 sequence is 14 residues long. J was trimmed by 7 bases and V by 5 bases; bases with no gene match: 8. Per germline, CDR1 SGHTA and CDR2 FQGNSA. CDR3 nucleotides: TGTGCCAGCAGCACCCAGGGGGGTGGACAGCCCCAGCATTTT. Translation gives CASSTQGGGQPQHF.

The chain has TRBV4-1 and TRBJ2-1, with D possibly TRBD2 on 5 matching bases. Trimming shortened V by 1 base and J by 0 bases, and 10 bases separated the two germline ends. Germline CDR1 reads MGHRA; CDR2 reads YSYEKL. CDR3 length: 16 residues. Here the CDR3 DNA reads TGCGCCAGCAGCCAAGTTCCTGGGAGCTCCTACAATGAGCAGTTCTTC. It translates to CASSQVPGSSYNEQFF.

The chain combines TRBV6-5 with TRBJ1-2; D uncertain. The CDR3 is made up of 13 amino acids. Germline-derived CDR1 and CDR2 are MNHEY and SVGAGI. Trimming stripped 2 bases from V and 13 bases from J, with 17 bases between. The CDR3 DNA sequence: TGTGCCAGCAGTTACGAGGGCGGCCGAGTGCCCACCTTC. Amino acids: CASSYEGGRVPTF.

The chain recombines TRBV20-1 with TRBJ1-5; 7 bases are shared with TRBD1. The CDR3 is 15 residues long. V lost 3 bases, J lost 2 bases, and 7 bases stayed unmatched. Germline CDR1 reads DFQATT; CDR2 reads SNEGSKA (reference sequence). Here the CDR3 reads CSASLNTGGNQPQHF. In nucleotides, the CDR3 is TGCAGTGCTAGTCTAAATACAGGGGGCAATCAGCCCCAGCATTTT.

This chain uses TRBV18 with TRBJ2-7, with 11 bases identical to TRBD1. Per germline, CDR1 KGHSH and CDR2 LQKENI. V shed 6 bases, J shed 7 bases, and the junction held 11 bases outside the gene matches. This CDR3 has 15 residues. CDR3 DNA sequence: TGTGCCAGCTCGGCGGGACAGGGGGATACGGGGGAGCAGTACTTC. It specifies CASSAGQGDTGEQYF.

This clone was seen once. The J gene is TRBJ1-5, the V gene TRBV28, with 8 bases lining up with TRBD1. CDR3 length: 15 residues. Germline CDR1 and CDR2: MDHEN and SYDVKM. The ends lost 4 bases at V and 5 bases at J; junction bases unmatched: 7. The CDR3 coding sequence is TGTGCCAGCAGTTCCGGTGGGACAGGACATCAGCCCCAGCATTTT. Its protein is CASSSGGTGHQPQHF.

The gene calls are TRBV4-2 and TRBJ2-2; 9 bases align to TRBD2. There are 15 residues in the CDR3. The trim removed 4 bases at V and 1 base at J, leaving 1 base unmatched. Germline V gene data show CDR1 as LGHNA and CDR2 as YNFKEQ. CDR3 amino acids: CASSLAGENTGELFF. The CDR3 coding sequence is TGTGCCAGCAGCCTAGCGGGAGAGAACACCGGGGAGCTGTTTTTT.